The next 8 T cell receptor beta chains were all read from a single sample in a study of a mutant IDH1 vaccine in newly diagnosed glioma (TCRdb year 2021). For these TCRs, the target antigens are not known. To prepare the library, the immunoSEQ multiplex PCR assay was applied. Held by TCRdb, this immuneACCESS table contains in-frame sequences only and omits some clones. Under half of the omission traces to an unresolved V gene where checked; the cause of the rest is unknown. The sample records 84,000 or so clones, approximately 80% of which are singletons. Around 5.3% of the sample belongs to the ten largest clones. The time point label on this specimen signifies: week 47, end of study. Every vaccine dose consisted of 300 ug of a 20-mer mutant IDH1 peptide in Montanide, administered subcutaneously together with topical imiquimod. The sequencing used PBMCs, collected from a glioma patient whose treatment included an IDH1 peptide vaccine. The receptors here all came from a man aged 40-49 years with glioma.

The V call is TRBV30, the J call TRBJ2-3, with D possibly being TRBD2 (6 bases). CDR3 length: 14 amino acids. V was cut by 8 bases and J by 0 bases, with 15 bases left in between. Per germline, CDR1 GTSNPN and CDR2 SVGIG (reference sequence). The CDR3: CALDGLASTDTQYF. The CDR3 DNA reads TGTGCCCTGGACGGGCTAGCGAGCACAGATACGCAGTATTTT.

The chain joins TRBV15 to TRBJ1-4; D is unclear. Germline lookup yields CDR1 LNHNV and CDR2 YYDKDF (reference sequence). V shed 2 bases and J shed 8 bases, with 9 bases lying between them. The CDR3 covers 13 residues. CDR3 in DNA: TGTGCCACCAGCAGATCACCAGTGGAAAAACTGTTTTTT. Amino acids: CATSRSPVEKLFF.

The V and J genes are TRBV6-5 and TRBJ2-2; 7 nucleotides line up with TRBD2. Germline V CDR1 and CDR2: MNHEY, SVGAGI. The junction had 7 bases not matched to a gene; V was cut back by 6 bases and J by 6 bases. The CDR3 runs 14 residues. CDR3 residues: CASSLVGGAGELFF. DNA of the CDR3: TGTGCCAGCAGCCTTGTGGGGGGGGCCGGGGAGCTGTTTTTT.

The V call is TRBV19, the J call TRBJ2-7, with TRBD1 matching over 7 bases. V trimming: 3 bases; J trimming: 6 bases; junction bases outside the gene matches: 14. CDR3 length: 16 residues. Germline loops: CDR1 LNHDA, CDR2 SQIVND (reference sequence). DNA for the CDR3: TGTGCCAGTAGTATTCTTTTCGACAGGGCCAACTCCGAGCAGTACTTC. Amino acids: CASSILFDRANSEQYF.

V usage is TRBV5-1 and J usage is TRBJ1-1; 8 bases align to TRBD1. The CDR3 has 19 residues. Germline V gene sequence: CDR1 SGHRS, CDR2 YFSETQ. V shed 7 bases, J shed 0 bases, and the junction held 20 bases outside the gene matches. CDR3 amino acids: CASGQGPEKPTFMNTEAFF. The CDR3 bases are TGCGCCAGCGGACAGGGCCCGGAGAAACCGACTTTCATGAACACTGAAGCTTTCTTT.

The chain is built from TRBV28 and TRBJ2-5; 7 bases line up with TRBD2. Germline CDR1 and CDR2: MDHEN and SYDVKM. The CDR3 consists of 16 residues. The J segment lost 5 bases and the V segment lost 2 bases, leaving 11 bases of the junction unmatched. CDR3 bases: TGTGCCAGCAGTTTAATCTTCCGCGGGAGCAGTGAGACCCAGTACTTC. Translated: CASSLIFRGSSETQYF. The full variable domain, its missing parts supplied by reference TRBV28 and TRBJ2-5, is DVKVTQSSRYLVKRTGEKVFLECVQDMDHENMFWYRQDPGLGLRLIYFSYDVKMKEKGDIPEGYSVSREKKERFSLILESASTNQTSMYLCASSLIFRGSSETQYFGPGTRLLVL.

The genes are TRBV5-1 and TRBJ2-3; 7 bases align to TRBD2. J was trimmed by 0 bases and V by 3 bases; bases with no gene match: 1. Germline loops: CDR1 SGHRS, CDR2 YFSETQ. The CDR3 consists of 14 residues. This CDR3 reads CASSSSGSTDTQYF. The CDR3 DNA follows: TGCGCCAGCAGCTCTAGCGGAAGCACAGATACGCAGTATTTT. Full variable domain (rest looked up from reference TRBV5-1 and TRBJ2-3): KAGVTQTPRYLIKTRGQQVTLSCSPISGHRSVSWYQQTPGQGLQFLFEYFSETQRNKGNFPGRFSGRQFSNSRSEMNVSTLELGDSALYLCASSSSGSTDTQYFGPGTRLTVL.

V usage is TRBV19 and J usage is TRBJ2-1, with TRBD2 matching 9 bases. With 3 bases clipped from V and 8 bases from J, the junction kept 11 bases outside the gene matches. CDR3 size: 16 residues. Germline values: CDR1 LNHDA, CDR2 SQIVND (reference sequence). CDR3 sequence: CASSIKGLAGLHEQFF. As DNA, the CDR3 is TGTGCCAGTAGTATTAAGGGACTAGCCGGTCTCCATGAGCAGTTCTTC.